Below, 22 T cell receptor beta chains from the same sample are listed, as sequenced in a study of regulatory T cells in long-lasting Graves disease. Sequencing libraries for TCR beta were prepared with iRepertoire HTBI primers and Arm-PCR of CDR3 regions. TCRdb reprocessed the multiplex PCR reads via MiXCR and lists one record per CDR3 protein. The table lists fewer than 350,000 distinct CDR3 sequences, 15% to 20% of them singletons, with roughly 35% in the top ten. The time point was: newly diagnosed GD, antithyroid drugs for less than 3 months. TCR sequences were obtained from RNA taken from PBMCs. Sample: peripheral blood mononuclear cells (PBMCs), taken at new diagnosis, from a patient treated with antithyroid drugs. The origin of the receptors is a female donor with Graves disease.

This clonotype was seen at least ten times. The chain carries TRBV6-1 and TRBJ2-7; the D is unclear. Trimming removed 8 bases at V and 1 base at J, with 9 bases between. The CDR3 spans 12 residues. The germline CDR1 and CDR2 sequences are MNHNS and SASEGT. The CDR3 region is CASCQYSYEQYF. DNA for the CDR3: TGTGCCAGCTGTCAGTATTCCTACGAGCAGTACTTC.

As for this clonotype: Since a much larger clone is just one base distant, this may be a read error. This rearrangement joins TRBV6-1 to TRBJ2-3; D may match TRBD1 or TRBD2 (6 bases each). Trimming took off 3 bases at V and 2 bases at J, with 21 bases between the two ends. CDR3 length: 18 residues. Germline values: CDR1 MNHNS, CDR2 SASEGT. In nucleotides, the CDR3 is TGTGCCAGCAGTGAGACCCAAAAGGGGGGAAGCTTCACAGATACGCAGTATTTT. It is translated as CASSETQKGGSFTDTQYF.

In the case of this clonotype: Since a much larger clone is just one base distant, this may be a read error. The V and J genes are TRBV28 and TRBJ1-2, with D tentatively TRBD1 (5 bases). V was pared by 2 bases and J by 8 bases, with 12 bases between. There are 13 residues in the CDR3. Germline CDR1 MDHEN, CDR2 SYDVKM. CDR3 protein: CASSLPTRTGYTF. In nucleotides, the CDR3 is TGTGCCAGCAGTTTACCGACGCGGACAGGCTACACCTTC.

This clonotype appeared many times. For the CDR3, the DNA is TGTGCCAGCACCCGGACAACGAACACTGAAGCTTTCTTT. Protein sequence: CASTRTTNTEAFF. This chain links TRBV7-9 with TRBJ1-1, with D perhaps TRBD1 (5 bases). Trimming stripped 7 bases from V and 1 base from J, with 10 bases between. The germline V gene encodes CDR1 SEHNR and CDR2 FQNEAQ (reference sequence). The CDR3 contains 13 residues.

This clonotype was picked up many times. V gene TRBV2 combines with J gene TRBJ2-3; 13 positions agree with TRBD2. From germline, CDR1 is SNHLY and CDR2 FYNNEI. Unmatched junction bases numbered 19, after V lost 6 bases and J lost 4 bases. The CDR3 is 20 amino acids. The CDR3 DNA reads TGTGCCAGCAGCGGCCAACTAGCGGGAGGGCCCAACTTCCCCCCAGATACGCAGTATTTT. The encoded protein is CASSGQLAGGPNFPPDTQYF.

The chain employs TRBV6-2 or TRBV6-3 and TRBJ1-1, with unresolved D. This CDR3 spans 11 amino acids. Trimming left V 10 bases short and J 8 bases short, with 14 bases between. Germline CDR1 and CDR2: MNHEY and SVGEGT. The CDR3 DNA is TGTGCCATCGCCAAGGGCCAGGAAGCTTTCTTT. Translated, it gives CAIAKGQEAFF.

This clonotype was detected many times. V is TRBV11-2 and J is TRBJ2-5; no clear D gene. The CDR3 extends over 15 amino acids. V gave up 3 bases and J gave up 0 bases, with 11 bases separating them. Germline loops: CDR1 SGHAT, CDR2 FQNNGV. CDR3 sequence: CASSLGWRDQETQYF. Written as DNA, the CDR3 is TGTGCCAGCAGCTTGGGTTGGAGAGACCAAGAGACCCAGTACTTC.

This clonotype showed up just once. The V and J genes are TRBV28 and TRBJ2-3, with TRBD2 matching over 11 bases. The ends lost 8 bases at V and 2 bases at J; junction bases unmatched: 9. The CDR3 spans 16 residues. CDR1 is MDHEN, CDR2 SYDVKM, per germline. Here the CDR3 reads CASGTMGLAATDTQYF. The CDR3 bases are TGTGCCAGCGGAACAATGGGACTAGCGGCCACAGATACGCAGTATTTT.

This clonotype was seen more than once but under ten times. This chain uses TRBV11-3 with TRBJ2-1; 11 bases agree with TRBD2. CDR3 length: 16 amino acids. V lost 2 bases and J lost 10; bases outside the gene matches: 10. Germline V CDR1 and CDR2: SGHNT, YENEEA. CDR3 DNA: TGTGCCAGCAGCTTAATCACCCTAGCGGGAGGAGGCGAGCAGTTCTTC. Protein: CASSLITLAGGGEQFF.

Here the CDR3 DNA reads TGTGCCAGCAGTAACGCGCGGGCTGAGCAGTTCTTC. Encoded protein: CASSNARAEQFF. This chain links TRBV12-3 or TRBV12-4 with TRBJ2-1, with a tentative D call TRBD2 (5 bases). V was pared by 5 bases and J by 9 bases, with 11 bases between. There are 12 residues in the CDR3.

This chain uses TRBV10-3 with TRBJ2-7, with TRBD2 identical over 8 bases. The CDR3 has 15 amino acids. The germline V gene has CDR1 ENHRY and CDR2 SYGVKD. V lost 3 bases, J lost 4 bases, and 8 bases stayed unmatched. The CDR3 coding sequence is TGTGCCATCAGTGATTGGCTAGCGGGCATGTACGAGCAGTACTTC. This codes for CAISDWLAGMYEQYF.

At least ten counts were recorded for this clonotype. This rearrangement joins TRBV11-1 to TRBJ2-6, with D uncertain. The germline V gene has CDR1 SGHAT and CDR2 FQDESV (reference sequence). Trimming shortened V by 3 bases and J by 2 bases, and 8 bases separated the two germline ends. The CDR3 is 15 amino acids. CDR3 region: CASSLGTTGANVLTF. CDR3 nucleotides: TGTGCCAGCAGCTTGGGAACGACTGGGGCCAACGTCCTGACTTTC.

This clonotype was seen repeatedly, ten times or more. This rearrangement joins TRBV7-9 to TRBJ2-5; D might be TRBD1 or TRBD2, each matching 5 bases. V was trimmed by 1 base and J by 1 base, leaving 16 bases between them. The CDR3 sequence is 17 residues long. Germline V lookup: CDR1 SEHNR, CDR2 FQNEAQ (reference sequence). CDR3: CASSLGRGALIQETQYF. The DNA of the CDR3 is TGTGCCAGCAGCTTAGGTAGAGGGGCCCTAATCCAAGAGACCCAGTACTTC. The full variable domain, in which reference TRBV7-9 and TRBJ2-5 provide the parts outside the CDR3, is DTGVSQNPRHKITKRGQNVTFRCDPISEHNRLYWYRQTLGQGPEFLTYFQNEAQLEKSRLLSDRFSAERPKGSFSTLEIQRTEQGDSAMYLCASSLGRGALIQETQYFGPGTRLLVL.

This clonotype showed up many times. DNA of the CDR3: TGTGCCAGCTCAGCATGGGCAGGGACTAATTCACCCCTCCACTTT. Translating gives CASSAWAGTNSPLHF. The chain joins TRBV2 to TRBJ1-6; TRBD1 is a possible D gene (5 bases). Germline CDR1 is SNHLY and CDR2 is FYNNEI. Trimming shortened V by 8 bases and J by 6 bases, and 17 bases separated the two germline ends. The CDR3 is 15 amino acids.

This clonotype was counted at least ten times. The chain couples TRBV28 to TRBJ2-1; 8 bases line up with TRBD2. Trimming cost V 1 base and J 1 base; bases outside gene matches: 3. The CDR3 contains 16 residues. Looked up from germline, CDR1 is MDHEN and CDR2 is SYDVKM. The CDR3 nucleotides read TGTGCCAGCAGTTTATTTGCGGGAGGATCCTACAATGAGCAGTTCTTC. This encodes CASSLFAGGSYNEQFF.

Ten or more counts support this clonotype. The CDR3 is CASSSGTGAAETQYF. In DNA form, the CDR3 reads TGTGCCAGCAGTTCCGGGACAGGGGCGGCGGAGACCCAGTACTTC. This chain links TRBV28 with TRBJ2-5, with 10 bases fitting TRBD1. J was trimmed by 5 bases and V by 4 bases; bases with no gene match: 7. CDR1 MDHEN and CDR2 SYDVKM come from the germline V gene. This CDR3 spans 15 amino acids.

The chain employs TRBV12-3 or TRBV12-4 and TRBJ2-7, with TRBD2 matching over 9 bases. The CDR3 loop spans 15 amino acids. V was clipped by 6 bases and J by 5 bases; unmatched bases: 11. The CDR3 nucleotides are TGTGCCAGCAGCTCAGGGGCTAGCGGGACCCACGAGCAGTACTTC. Translated, it gives CASSSGASGTHEQYF.

In its sample, this clonotype was seen many times. The CDR3 nucleotides are TGTGCCAGTAGTAAACAGAGGGGGCAGACAGATACGCAGTATTTT. Translated, it gives CASSKQRGQTDTQYF. V and J are TRBV19 and TRBJ2-3; 7 bases match TRBD1. Germline trimming cut 4 bases from V and 3 bases from J; bases unmatched to any gene: 7. Germline-derived CDR1 and CDR2 are LNHDA and SQIVND (reference sequence). This CDR3 comprises 15 residues.

There are many counts of this clonotype. The chain couples TRBV12-3 or TRBV12-4 to TRBJ1-2; D not certain. The CDR3 spans 12 residues. V shed 4 bases and J shed 7 bases, with 10 bases lying between them. CDR3 nucleotide sequence: TGTGCCAGCAGTTCCCTGGGCGGTGGCTACACCTTC. Its translation is CASSSLGGGYTF.

V and J are TRBV24-1 and TRBJ1-2; D is unresolved. Trimming pared 9 bases from V and 1 base from J, leaving 11 bases between. This CDR3 comprises 13 residues. Germline lookup yields CDR1 KGHDR and CDR2 SFDVKD. The CDR3 region has the DNA TGTGCCACCCCCGGAGACAATAACTATGGCTACACCTTC. Translated, it gives CATPGDNNYGYTF.

The chain joins TRBV9 to TRBJ2-2, with 7 bases aligning to TRBD2. Germline-derived CDR1 and CDR2 are SGDLS and YYNGEE. Trimming at V came to 7 bases and at J to 7 bases, leaving 4 bases not matched to a gene. This CDR3 comprises 12 residues. The CDR3 DNA reads as TGTGCCAGCCGCGGCGGGGGCGGGGAGCTGTTTTTT. Translating it yields CASRGGGGELFF.

This clonotype was recorded at least ten times. Here the CDR3 reads CATSDPTRGQRHEQFF. Here the CDR3 DNA reads TGTGCCACCAGTGATCCGACCCGGGGCCAAAGGCATGAGCAGTTCTTC. The chain employs TRBV24-1 and TRBJ2-1; D assignment may be TRBD1 or TRBD2 (5 bases each). Trimming removed 3 bases at V and 8 bases at J, with 19 bases between. Germline V lookup: CDR1 KGHDR, CDR2 SFDVKD. The CDR3 length is 16 residues.